This T cell receptor beta chain comes out of a study of blood T cells in healthy people across ages. Notes on the study in general: While age rose, TCR beta diversity per million T cells dropped in a roughly linear way.

This clonotype occurred a few times. Its antigen remains unidentified. The CDR3 spans 16 residues. Germline V CDR1 and CDR2: WNHNN, SYGVQD (reference sequence). PCR was performed a second time for about 6 to 11 cycles using a sample-barcoded 5' primer and a J-beta primer mix. A single record per CDR3 protein comes from TCRdb applying MiXCR to the 5' RACE reads. Seen here are approximately 780,000 distinct CDR3 sequences, about a quarter observed once, and the top ten hold 3%. This same sample was also taken into another study, of T cells of mothers and their children.

The V and J genes are TRBV10-1 and TRBJ2-7, with D perhaps TRBD1 (6 bases). The J call is in doubt because the DNA end fits TRBJ2-1 better. The sequenced material came from blood. This TCR came from a boy younger than 18 in good health. CDR3 DNA sequence: TGCGCCAGCAGTGCTCTCCAGGGGAAGGGACACAATGAGCAGTTCTTC. Translating gives CASSALQGKGHNEQFF.